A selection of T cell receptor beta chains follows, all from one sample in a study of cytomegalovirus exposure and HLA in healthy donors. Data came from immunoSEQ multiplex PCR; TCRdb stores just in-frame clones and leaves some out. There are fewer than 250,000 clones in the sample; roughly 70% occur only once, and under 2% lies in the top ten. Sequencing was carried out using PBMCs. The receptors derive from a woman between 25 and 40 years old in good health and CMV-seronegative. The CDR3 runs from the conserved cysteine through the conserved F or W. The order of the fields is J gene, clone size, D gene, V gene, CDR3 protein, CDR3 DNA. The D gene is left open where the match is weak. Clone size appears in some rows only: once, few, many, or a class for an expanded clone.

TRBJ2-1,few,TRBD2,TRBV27,CASSSLAGEAYEQFF,TGTGCCAGCAGTTCCCTAGCGGGAGAAGCCTACGAGCAGTTCTTC
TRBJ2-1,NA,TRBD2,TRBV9,CASSAQITSGGAGEQFF,TGTGCCAGCAGCGCCCAAATTACTAGCGGGGGGGCCGGTGAGCAGTTCTTC
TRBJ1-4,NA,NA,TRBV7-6,CASSPDYLDEKLFF,TGTGCCAGCAGCCCCGATTATTTAGATGAAAAACTGTTTTTT
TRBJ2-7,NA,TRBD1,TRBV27,CASSSPGQGDYEQYF,TGTGCCAGCAGTTCACCGGGACAGGGAGACTACGAGCAGTACTTC
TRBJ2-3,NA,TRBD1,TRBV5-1,CASRLTGYTDTQYF,TGCGCCAGCAGACTGACAGGGTACACAGATACGCAGTATTTT
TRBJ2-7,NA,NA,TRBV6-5,CASSEALEQYF,TGTGCCAGCAGTGAAGCCCTCGAGCAGTACTTC
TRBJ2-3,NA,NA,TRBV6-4,CASSDSFEESPTDTQYF,TGTGCCAGCAGTGACTCGTTCGAGGAGTCCCCCACAGATACGCAGTATTTT
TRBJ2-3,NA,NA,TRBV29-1,CSVQRGASTDTQYF,TGCAGCGTTCAACGGGGGGCAAGCACAGATACGCAGTATTTT
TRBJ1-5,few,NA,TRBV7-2,CASSLDRGNQPQHF,TGTGCCAGCAGCTTAGACAGGGGCAATCAGCCCCAGCATTTT
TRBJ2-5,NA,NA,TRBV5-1,CASSPVGGPQETQYF,TGCGCCAGCAGCCCTGTCGGGGGGCCCCAAGAGACCCAGTACTTC
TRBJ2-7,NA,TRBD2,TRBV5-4,CASSLGLAGAYEQYF,TGTGCCAGCAGCTTGGGTCTAGCGGGGGCCTACGAGCAGTACTTC
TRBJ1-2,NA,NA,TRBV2,CASSGGQWDPNYGYTF,TGTGCCAGCAGTGGAGGGCAGTGGGATCCTAACTATGGCTACACCTTC
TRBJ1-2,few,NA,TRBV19,CASSAGGYGYTF,TGTGCCAGTAGCGCGGGAGGCTATGGCTACACCTTC
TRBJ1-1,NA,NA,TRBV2,CASSESYRAVNTEAFF,TGTGCCAGCAGTGAAAGCTACAGGGCCGTGAACACTGAAGCTTTCTTT
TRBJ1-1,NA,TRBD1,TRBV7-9,CASSSMRQGAGMNTEAFF,TGTGCCAGCAGCTCAATGAGACAGGGGGCAGGGATGAACACTGAAGCTTTCTTT
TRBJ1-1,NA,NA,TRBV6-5,CASSRQIMNTEAFF,TGTGCCAGCAGTCGACAGATTATGAACACTGAAGCTTTCTTT
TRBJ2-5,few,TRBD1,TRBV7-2,CASSLRDRTKETQYF,TGTGCCAGCAGCTTACGGGACAGGACCAAAGAGACCCAGTACTTC
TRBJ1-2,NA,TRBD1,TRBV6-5,CASSARDSIYGYTF,TGTGCCAGCAGTGCCAGGGACAGTATTTATGGCTACACCTTC
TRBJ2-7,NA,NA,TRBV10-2,CASSESRQSYEQYF,TGCGCCAGCAGTGAGTCGAGGCAGTCCTACGAGCAGTACTTC
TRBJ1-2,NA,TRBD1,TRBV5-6,CASSLRDRNGYTF,TGTGCCAGCAGCTTGCGGGACAGAAATGGCTACACCTTC
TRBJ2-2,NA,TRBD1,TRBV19,CASSAGTGSGELFF,TGTGCCAGTAGTGCCGGGACAGGGTCCGGGGAGCTGTTTTTT
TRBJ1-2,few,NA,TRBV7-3,CASSLSSPPGYTF,TGTGCCAGCAGCCTTAGTTCCCCCCCTGGCTACACCTTC
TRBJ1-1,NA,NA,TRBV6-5,CASSFGPAHMNTEAFF,TGTGCCAGCAGTTTTGGGCCGGCGCACATGAACACTGAAGCTTTCTTT
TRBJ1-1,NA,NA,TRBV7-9,CSSMGGQGEAFF,TGTTCCAGCATGGGGGGGCAGGGTGAAGCTTTCTTT
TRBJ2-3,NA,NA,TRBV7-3,CASSHGRGSDTQYF,TGTGCCAGCAGCCACGGACGGGGGAGCGATACGCAGTATTTT
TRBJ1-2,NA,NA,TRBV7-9,CASSLARASKGNGYTF,TGTGCCAGCAGCTTAGCGCGGGCCTCAAAGGGAAACGGCTACACCTTC
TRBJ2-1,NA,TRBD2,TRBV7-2,CASSLERGGNEQFF,TGTGCCAGCAGCTTAGAACGGGGGGGAAATGAGCAGTTCTTC